Below, 29 T cell receptor beta chains from the same sample are listed, as sequenced in a study of long-term antiretroviral therapy in people with HIV. The authors ran the immunoSEQ assay, v3.0, at survey level. Clones were sequenced by immunoSEQ multiplex PCR, and TCRdb holds only the in-frame ones, with some missing. There are roughly 21,000 clones in the sample; roughly 80% occur only once, and approximately 5% lies in the top ten. Sequenced here: unsorted PBMCs, sampled 0.2 years after starting antiretroviral therapy. These receptors were taken from a woman between 25 and 40 years old with HIV.

The V gene is TRBV5-1, the J gene TRBJ2-3, with D maybe TRBD1 (6 bases). CDR3 length: 14 amino acids. Germline assignment: CDR1 SGHRS and CDR2 YFSETQ. V was trimmed by 4 bases and J by 3 bases, leaving 12 bases between them. The CDR3 loop reads CASSVTGMTDTQYF. DNA of the CDR3: TGCGCCAGCAGCGTTACAGGGATGACAGATACGCAGTATTTT.

V is TRBV10-3 and J is TRBJ1-2; possible D gene TRBD1, 6 bases. Per germline, CDR1 ENHRY and CDR2 SYGVKD. Between the trimmed V and J ends, which lost 6 bases and 2 bases, there was a span of 13 bases. This CDR3 is 14 amino acids long. The DNA for the CDR3 is TGTGCCATCAGCGGGGGCCATGGGAACTATGGCTACACCTTC. Protein sequence: CAISGGHGNYGYTF.

CDR3 nucleotide sequence: TGTGCCAGCAGCCTTGAGGGGGGCTGGGGTGAAAAACTGTTTTTT. Protein product: CASSLEGGWGEKLFF. This sequence joins TRBV14 and TRBJ1-4, with D possibly being TRBD1 (6 bases). The V gene's germline CDR1 is SGHDN and CDR2 FVKESK. CDR3 size: 15 residues. V gave up 4 bases and J gave up 7 bases, with 16 bases separating them.

The rearrangement links TRBV30 to TRBJ2-5; a possible D gene is TRBD1 (5 bases). Per the germline V gene, CDR1 is GTSNPN and CDR2 is SVGIG (reference sequence). This CDR3 comprises 18 residues. Trimming removed 3 bases from V and 4 bases from J, with 27 bases in between. The CDR3 bases are TGTGCCTGGAGCCCTTTGGGGCTTCTTTCTCCTGGGGCAGAGACCCAGTACTTC. This encodes CAWSPLGLLSPGAETQYF.

The chain combines TRBV21-1 with TRBJ2-7; no DNA check was done on the table's D call, TRBD2. TRBV21-1 is a documented pseudogene. CDR3 length equals 17 residues. The chain's CDR3 is CASSKEGGVLRPYEQYV. In DNA, the CDR3 is TGTGCCAGCAGCAAAGAGGGAGGGGTTTTACGTCCCTACGAGCAGTACGTC.

This clone was counted once. This sequence joins TRBV7-8 and TRBJ1-6, with 7 bases fitting TRBD1. Trimming cost V 6 bases and J 6 bases; bases outside gene matches: 5. Germline V gene data show CDR1 as SGHVS and CDR2 as FQNEAQ. The CDR3 extends over 14 amino acids. CDR3 sequence (DNA): TGTGCCAGCAGAGACCGGGACAGTAATTCACCCCTCCACTTT. Its translation: CASRDRDSNSPLHF.

V gene TRBV21-1 combines with J gene TRBJ1-6; the D segment call TRBD1 is taken from the table without a DNA check. TRBV21-1 is assigned pseudogene status. The CDR3 contains 14 residues. CDR3 DNA: TGTGCCAGCACCCCGACAGGGCGAAGGCCACCCCTCCACTTT. Translating it yields CASTPTGRRPPLHF.

The chain recombines TRBV21-1 with TRBJ2-7; the table assigns TRBD1, which was not confirmed against the DNA. TRBV21-1 is annotated as a pseudogene. The CDR3 extends over 18 amino acids. CDR3 region: CASSARIYLGTKPYEQYV. CDR3 DNA sequence: TGTGCCAGCAGCGCACGCATCTACCTCGGGACAAAACCATACGAGCAGTACGTC.

The chain links TRBV5-4 to TRBJ1-6; TRBD1 matches 8 bases. Germline V gene data show CDR1 as SGHNT and CDR2 as YYREEE (reference sequence). V gave up 5 bases and J gave up 10 bases; unmatched junction bases: 14. The CDR3 is 16 amino acids. The CDR3 loop is CASRTEGQGAGSPLHF. CDR3 coding DNA: TGTGCCAGCAGAACGGAGGGGCAGGGGGCAGGATCACCCCTCCACTTT.

Of note for this clone: One end of the junction does not line up with germline, which may come from a read error. V and J are TRBV9 and TRBJ2-1; 7 positions match TRBD2. The length of the CDR3 is 10 residues. Germline CDR1 and CDR2: SGDLS and YYNGEE. The chain's CDR3 is CASSGSAGVF. The CDR3 DNA follows: TGTGCCAGCAGCGGAAGCGCGGGGGTCTTC.

This clone was seen only a few times. The chain joins TRBV11-1 to TRBJ2-2; D unresolved. Germline CDR1 and CDR2: SGHAT and FQDESV (reference sequence). This CDR3 comprises 15 residues. V lost 5 bases and J lost 0, with 10 bases in between. This CDR3 is CASSRDIANTGELFF. The CDR3 DNA follows: TGTGCCAGCAGCCGCGACATCGCGAACACCGGGGAGCTGTTTTTT.

The chain carries TRBV5-1 and TRBJ1-2, with unresolved D. CDR1 is SGHRS, CDR2 YFSETQ, per germline. Trimming stripped 0 bases from V and 7 bases from J, with 13 bases between. The CDR3 consists of 14 residues. The CDR3 reads CASSLDRGRGGYTF. The CDR3 DNA is TGCGCCAGCAGCTTGGACAGAGGGCGTGGTGGCTACACCTTC.

This chain uses TRBV14 with TRBJ2-7; 7 bases fit TRBD1. Germline-derived CDR1 and CDR2 are SGHDN and FVKESK. Trimming took 3 bases from V and 3 from J; bases not matched to a gene: 8. This CDR3 spans 15 amino acids. The CDR3 loop is CASSQETGMIYEQYF. The DNA for the CDR3 is TGTGCCAGCAGCCAGGAGACAGGGATGATCTACGAGCAGTACTTC.

The chain has TRBV7-8 and TRBJ2-3, with 7 bases that match TRBD2. CDR3 size: 17 residues. Germline V gene data show CDR1 as SGHVS and CDR2 as FQNEAQ. V dropped 5 bases and J dropped 0; count of bases not matched to a gene: 11. CDR3 sequence reads: CASSPHLPGGSTDTQYF. The DNA of the CDR3 is TGTGCCAGCAGCCCCCACCTCCCGGGGGGAAGCACAGATACGCAGTATTTT.

The J gene is TRBJ2-7, the V gene TRBV10-3, with 9 bases that match TRBD1. V shed 8 bases and J 6 bases; nucleotides not matched to a gene: 2. This CDR3 spans 11 amino acids. CDR1 is ENHRY, CDR2 SYGVKD, per germline. Written as DNA, the CDR3 is TGTGCCATCGGACAGGGGAGCGAGCAGTACGTC. Amino acids: CAIGQGSEQYV.

CDR3 DNA: TGTGCCAGCAGTCCGGACTTGGGTGGCTACACCTTC. This codes for CASSPDLGGYTF. The chain links TRBV6-1 to TRBJ1-2; D gene ambiguous. Between the trimmed V and J ends, which lost 5 bases and 7 bases, there was a span of 11 bases. The CDR3 loop spans 12 amino acids. Looked up from germline, CDR1 is MNHNS and CDR2 is SASEGT.

The sample holds a few counts of this clone. This chain uses TRBV6-6 with TRBJ1-2; D gene uncertain. V shed 2 bases and J shed 8 bases, with 9 bases lying between them. The CDR3 has 12 amino acids. The V gene's germline CDR1 is MNHNY and CDR2 SVGAGI (reference sequence). In DNA, the CDR3 is TGTGCCAGCAGTTACCCCGAGTTGGGCTACACCTTC. Protein product: CASSYPELGYTF.

The genes are TRBV19 and TRBJ2-1, with D perhaps being TRBD1 or TRBD2 (5 bases each). CDR1 and CDR2 from the germline V gene are LNHDA and SQIVND (reference sequence). The CDR3 is 17 amino acids. The V and J ends lost 3 bases and 6 bases respectively, with 21 bases between them. CDR3 sequence: CASSIRSGASWGNEQFF. The CDR3 coding sequence is TGTGCCAGTAGTATTCGCTCCGGGGCCTCTTGGGGCAATGAGCAGTTCTTC.

V usage is TRBV27 and J usage is TRBJ1-4; 8 bases line up with TRBD1. V shed 6 bases and J 12 bases; nucleotides not matched to a gene: 12. Germline V gives CDR1 MNHEY, CDR2 SMNVEV (reference sequence). This CDR3 is built from 14 residues. The CDR3 region is CASRPGQVVGELFF. As DNA, the CDR3 is TGTGCCAGCAGACCGGGACAGGTGGTGGGGGAACTGTTTTTT.

The chain uses TRBV19 and TRBJ1-1; D may be TRBD1 (6 bases). The CDR3 sequence is 14 residues long. V was clipped by 6 bases and J by 6 bases, with 17 bases between them. Germline CDR1 reads LNHDA; CDR2 reads SQIVND (reference sequence). CDR3 loop: CASSSAGGHPEAFF. For the CDR3, the DNA is TGTGCCAGTAGCTCTGCCGGGGGGCATCCTGAAGCTTTCTTT.

This clone was seen more than once but under ten times. In DNA form, the CDR3 reads TGTGCCAGCCGACCTGCCTCTACCACCGGGGAGCTGTTTTTT. As protein: CASRPASTTGELFF. This chain links TRBV7-3 with TRBJ2-2; D gene ambiguous. Trimming pared 8 bases from V and 4 bases from J, leaving 14 bases between. The CDR3 extends over 14 amino acids. Germline loops: CDR1 SGHTA, CDR2 FQGTGA.

This clone was seen only once. This rearrangement joins TRBV11-2 to TRBJ2-5; 7 nucleotides agree with TRBD1. V dropped 3 bases and J dropped 4; count of bases not matched to a gene: 5. The CDR3 has 14 amino acids. Germline V gene lookup returns CDR1 SGHAT and CDR2 FQNNGV. The chain's CDR3 is CASSFTGVGETQYF. The CDR3 DNA follows: TGTGCCAGCAGCTTTACAGGGGTCGGAGAGACCCAGTACTTC.

This clone has a single count. This chain links TRBV4-1 with TRBJ1-6, with 7 bases that match TRBD1. V shed 1 base, J shed 6 bases, and the junction held 6 bases outside the gene matches. The CDR3 loop spans 16 amino acids. CDR1 and CDR2 from the germline V gene are MGHRA and YSYEKL. The CDR3 spells CASSQGGGQINSPLHF. The CDR3 bases are TGCGCCAGCAGCCAAGGGGGGGGACAGATTAATTCACCCCTCCACTTT.

This chain uses TRBV18 with TRBJ1-1, with a possible D match to TRBD1 (6 bases). The CDR3 extends over 16 amino acids. The ends were cut back, 0 bases at V and 1 base at J, with 12 bases in the middle. Germline CDR1 and CDR2: KGHSH and LQKENI. The CDR3, as DNA: TGTGCCAGCTCACCACCGGTGGGGGCTGGGAACACTGAAGCTTTCTTT. This sequence encodes CASSPPVGAGNTEAFF.

The chain links TRBV5-5 to TRBJ1-1, with D possibly matching TRBD1 (5 bases). The CDR3 has 14 residues. V shed 2 bases and J shed 4 bases, with 12 bases lying between them. Germline V gives CDR1 SGHKS, CDR2 YYEKEE (reference sequence). CDR3: CASSFLGRGTEAFF. CDR3 nucleotides: TGTGCCAGCAGCTTTCTGGGGCGCGGCACTGAAGCTTTCTTT.

In its sample, this clone ranks as medium-sized (0.01 to 0.1%). The chain links TRBV29-1 to TRBJ2-7; 14 bases line up with TRBD2. The germline V gene encodes CDR1 SQVTM and CDR2 ANQGSEA. V trimming: 4 bases; J trimming: 1 base; junction bases outside the gene matches: 6. The CDR3 has 16 residues. CDR3: CSVGLAGGIYSYEQYF. The CDR3 bases are TGCAGCGTTGGACTAGCGGGGGGGATATATTCCTACGAGCAGTACTTC.

The chain has TRBV6-1 and TRBJ1-5; no definite D call. Germline V gene data show CDR1 as MNHNS and CDR2 as SASEGT. The CDR3 totals 15 residues. Trimming took off 6 bases at V and 0 bases at J, with 12 bases between the two ends. The DNA for the CDR3 is TGTGCCAGCAGGTCCGGGAAAAATAGCAATCAGCCCCAGCATTTT. This sequence encodes CASRSGKNSNQPQHF.

The rearrangement joins TRBV27 to TRBJ2-2, with 10 bases lining up with TRBD1. Germline V gene sequence: CDR1 MNHEY, CDR2 SMNVEV (reference sequence). V gave up 8 bases and J gave up 6 bases; unmatched junction bases: 6. CDR3 length: 14 residues. The CDR3 DNA sequence: TGTGCCAGCCGCCGGACAGGGGGTGCCGGGGAGCTGTTTTTT. This codes for CASRRTGGAGELFF.

The chain combines TRBV5-1 with TRBJ1-2, with D hard to call. V shed 0 bases and J shed 5 bases, with 5 bases lying between them. Germline V gives CDR1 SGHRS, CDR2 YFSETQ. The CDR3 totals 12 residues. Here the CDR3 reads CASSLANYGYTF. DNA for the CDR3: TGCGCCAGCAGCTTGGCCAATTATGGCTACACCTTC.